A selection of T cell receptor beta chains follows, all from one sample in a study of beta chain features in type 1 diabetes. Profiling relied on immunoSEQ multiplex PCR, and the TCRdb table lists in-frame clones only, not all of them. The sample has 300,000 to 400,000 clones, roughly 9.6% seen once. Sequencing input: naive CD4+ T cells from blood. These receptors were obtained from a woman younger than 45 in good health. The CDR3 runs from the conserved cysteine through the conserved F or W. The order of the fields is CDR3 protein, CDR3 DNA, clone size, D gene, J gene, V gene. A D gene is named only where the DNA matches it firmly. Size tells how often a clone was seen (once, few, many) or the class of an expanded clone, and some rows leave it out.

CASSFRQAKNTGELFF,TGCGCCAGCAGCTTCAGACAGGCGAAGAACACCGGGGAGCTGTTTTTT,few,.,TRBJ2-2,TRBV5-1
CSVEEGDRGVGYTF,TGCAGCGTTGAAGAGGGGGACAGGGGTGTGGGCTACACCTTC,.,TRBD1,TRBJ1-2,TRBV29-1
CASSPGTSGGNEQFF,TGTGCCAGCAGCCCAGGGACTAGCGGGGGTAATGAGCAGTTCTTC,few,TRBD2,TRBJ2-1,TRBV9
CASSPSSGTVYEQYF,TGTGCCAGTAGTCCCTCTAGCGGGACAGTCTACGAGCAGTACTTC,.,TRBD2,TRBJ2-7,TRBV19
CASSLSREEAFF,TGTGCCAGCAGCTTAAGTCGGGAGGAAGCTTTCTTT,few,.,TRBJ1-1,TRBV7-2
CSVEQGYSGANVLTF,TGCAGCGTCGAACAGGGCTACTCTGGGGCCAACGTCCTGACTTTC,few,.,TRBJ2-6,TRBV29-1
CASSLGGGQGSYEQYF,TGCGCCAGCAGCTTGGGAGGAGGGCAGGGCTCCTACGAGCAGTACTTC,few,.,TRBJ2-7,TRBV5-1
CASSQDGTGAYSNQPQHF,TGTGCCAGCAGCCAAGATGGGACAGGAGCTTATAGCAATCAGCCCCAGCATTTT,few,TRBD1,TRBJ1-5,TRBV4-2
CASSRLAGGSTDTQYF,TGTGCCAGCAGCCGACTAGCGGGAGGATCCACAGATACGCAGTATTTT,few,TRBD2,TRBJ2-3,TRBV5-6
CAWSPGYGYTF,TGTGCCTGGAGTCCAGGGTATGGCTACACCTTC,few,.,TRBJ1-2,TRBV30
CASSLMTSDEQFF,TGTGCCAGCAGCTTAATGACTAGCGATGAGCAGTTCTTC,.,TRBD2,TRBJ2-1,TRBV11-2
CASSPSAGVPNQPQHF,TGCGCCAGCAGCCCTTCTGCCGGGGTCCCCAATCAGCCCCAGCATTTT,.,.,TRBJ1-5,TRBV4-3
CASSLSGTGKVVDEQFF,TGTGCCAGCAGCCTTTCCGGGACAGGGAAAGTGGTTGATGAGCAGTTCTTC,few,TRBD1,TRBJ2-1,TRBV4-2
CASSNAGTSGYEQYF,TGTGCCAGTAGTAATGCCGGGACTAGCGGTTACGAGCAGTACTTC,.,TRBD2,TRBJ2-7,TRBV19
CAWSVWRTSGIPGELFF,TGTGCCTGGAGTGTGTGGCGGACTAGCGGGATCCCCGGGGAGCTGTTTTTT,.,TRBD2,TRBJ2-2,TRBV30
CASIGGSYGYTF,TGTGCCAGTATTGGAGGGAGCTATGGCTACACCTTC,few,.,TRBJ1-2,TRBV19
CASGPREAGEQFF,TGTGCCAGCGGACCGCGGGAGGCGGGTGAGCAGTTCTTC,.,TRBD2,TRBJ2-1,TRBV7-2
CASSKAGVYEQYF,TGTGCCAGTAGTAAGGCGGGGGTGTACGAGCAGTACTTC,few,TRBD2,TRBJ2-7,TRBV19
CASTPSLGANVLTF,TGTGCCAGCACCCCGTCTCTCGGGGCCAACGTCCTGACTTTC,.,.,TRBJ2-6,TRBV28
CSVVGQGNQPQHF,TGCAGCGTTGTGGGACAGGGGAATCAGCCCCAGCATTTT,.,TRBD1,TRBJ1-5,TRBV29-1
CASSLAREETQYF,TGTGCCAGCAGCTTAGCCAGGGAAGAGACCCAGTACTTC,few,.,TRBJ2-5,TRBV7-2
CASLKDRVGTEAFF,TGTGCCAGCCTGAAGGACAGGGTTGGCACTGAAGCTTTCTTT,.,TRBD1,TRBJ1-1,TRBV27
CASSHVTSASRYEQYF,TGCGCCAGCAGCCACGTTACTAGCGCCTCACGCTACGAGCAGTACTTC,few,TRBD2,TRBJ2-7,TRBV4-3
CASSQHRGSNQPQHF,TGTGCCAGCAGTCAGCATCGCGGTAGCAATCAGCCCCAGCATTTT,.,.,TRBJ1-5,TRBV2
CASSLMQSGANVLTF,TGTGCCAGCAGCCTCATGCAGTCCGGGGCCAACGTCCTGACTTTC,few,.,TRBJ2-6,TRBV4-2
CAGGLRSPSISDTQYF,TGTGCCGGAGGTTTGAGGAGCCCTTCCATTTCAGATACGCAGTATTTT,few,.,TRBJ2-3,TRBV19
CASSKEPQTSGRDAYEQYF,TGTGCCAGCAGCAAAGAGCCCCAAACTAGCGGGAGGGACGCCTACGAGCAGTACTTC,few,.,TRBJ2-7,TRBV21-1
CASSLGGGKLFF,TGTGCCAGCAGCCTAGGGGGCGGAAAACTGTTTTTT,.,TRBD1,TRBJ1-4,TRBV7-2
CALQVQETQYF,TGTGCGTTACAGGTTCAAGAGACCCAGTACTTC,.,.,TRBJ2-5,TRBV11-3
CASFQGDRQWETQYF,TGTGCCAGCTTCCAGGGTGACAGGCAATGGGAGACCCAGTACTTC,.,.,TRBJ2-5,TRBV18
CASSLISGVSTDTQYF,TGCGCCAGCAGCTTAATTAGCGGAGTTAGCACAGATACGCAGTATTTT,few,.,TRBJ2-3,TRBV5-1
CASSLSPGLATGANVLTF,TGTGCCAGCAGTTTATCACCGGGACTAGCTACCGGGGCCAACGTCCTGACTTTC,.,TRBD2,TRBJ2-6,TRBV27
CASSLTGGSNQPQHF,TGCGCCAGCAGCTTGACGGGGGGGAGCAATCAGCCCCAGCATTTT,.,.,TRBJ1-5,TRBV5-1
CSVEVSGLTDTQYF,TGCAGCGTTGAAGTATCGGGACTCACAGATACGCAGTATTTT,few,.,TRBJ2-3,TRBV29-1
CASSPPTENTEAFF,TGTGCCAGCTCACCACCGACAGAGAACACTGAAGCTTTCTTT,.,.,TRBJ1-1,TRBV18
CASSTRVPSGLAKNIQYF,TGTGCCAGCAGTACCCGAGTCCCTAGCGGTCTAGCCAAAAACATTCAGTACTTC,few,TRBD2,TRBJ2-4,TRBV27
CASSQDPPGLAVGDTQYF,TGCGCCAGCAGCCAAGATCCCCCGGGACTAGCAGTGGGAGATACGCAGTATTTT,few,TRBD2,TRBJ2-3,TRBV4-3
CASSHRDRNYGYTF,TGTGCCAGCAGCCACCGGGACAGGAACTATGGCTACACCTTC,.,TRBD1,TRBJ1-2,TRBV5-4
CASSLFGVRQAPKRETQYF,TGTGCCAGCAGTTTATTCGGGGTGCGGCAGGCGCCCAAGCGGGAGACCCAGTACTTC,few,.,TRBJ2-5,TRBV27
CAISPGLASYEQYF,TGTGCCATCAGCCCGGGACTAGCATCCTACGAGCAGTACTTC,.,TRBD2,TRBJ2-7,TRBV10-3
CASSQDWGQGAEQYF,TGCGCCAGCAGCCAAGATTGGGGACAGGGGGCCGAGCAGTACTTC,.,TRBD1,TRBJ2-7,TRBV4-3
CASRMGRGTYNEQFF,TGTGCCAGCAGAATGGGCAGAGGGACCTACAATGAGCAGTTCTTC,.,.,TRBJ2-1,TRBV28
CASSQDSTGVQPQHF,TGCGCCAGCAGCCAAGATTCGACGGGGGTTCAGCCCCAGCATTTT,.,.,TRBJ1-5,TRBV4-3
CASSSGGRETQYF,TGTGCCAGCAGTTCAGGGGGGAGAGAGACCCAGTACTTC,.,.,TRBJ2-5,TRBV28
CASSSKTGQKYF,TGTGCCAGCAGTTCAAAGACGGGACAGAAGTACTTC,.,TRBD1,TRBJ2-7,TRBV7-3
CASKRETNTEAFF,TGCGCCAGCAAAAGGGAGACGAACACTGAAGCTTTCTTT,few,.,TRBJ1-1,TRBV5-1
CASSLTGLAPTGELFF,TGTGCCAGCTCACTGACCGGACTAGCGCCCACCGGGGAGCTGTTTTTT,few,TRBD2,TRBJ2-2,TRBV18
CASSYLVAATGNEQFF,TGTGCCAGCAGTTACCTGGTAGCGGCCACGGGCAATGAGCAGTTCTTC,.,.,TRBJ2-1,TRBV6-5
CASSPPLTGEWEQFF,TGTGCCAGCTCACCACCTCTGACAGGGGAGTGGGAGCAGTTCTTC,few,TRBD1,TRBJ2-1,TRBV18
CASSSPGLPAKNIQYF,TGTGCCAGCAGCTCCCCGGGACTCCCAGCCAAAAACATTCAGTACTTC,.,.,TRBJ2-4,TRBV7-2
CASSHRTGGAADTQYF,TGCGCCAGCAGCCATCGGACAGGGGGCGCCGCAGATACGCAGTATTTT,.,TRBD1,TRBJ2-3,TRBV4-3
CASSLAGGDEETQYF,TGCGCCAGCAGCTTGGCCGGGGGGGACGAAGAGACCCAGTACTTC,.,TRBD2,TRBJ2-5,TRBV5-1
CASSVTGRTEAFF,TGTGCCAGCAGCGTGACAGGGCGGACTGAAGCTTTCTTT,.,TRBD1,TRBJ1-1,TRBV9
CASIAEASYEQYF,TGTGCCAGCATAGCGGAGGCGTCCTACGAGCAGTACTTC,.,.,TRBJ2-7,TRBV28
CASSHGGRLTYEQYF,TGTGCCAGCAGCCACGGGGGACGGCTTACCTACGAGCAGTACTTC,few,.,TRBJ2-7,TRBV11-1
CAWSPLQGAAETQYF,TGTGCCTGGAGTCCACTGCAGGGGGCGGCGGAGACCCAGTACTTC,few,TRBD1,TRBJ2-5,TRBV30
CASRRRTGDTEAFF,TGTGCCAGCAGACGTCGAACAGGGGACACTGAAGCTTTCTTT,few,TRBD1,TRBJ1-1,TRBV7-9
CASSLGGEGQETQYF,TGTGCCAGCAGCTTAGGGGGGGAGGGCCAAGAGACCCAGTACTTC,few,TRBD2,TRBJ2-5,TRBV7-2
CASSLSRQDEQFF,TGTGCCAGCAGCTTATCTCGACAGGATGAGCAGTTCTTC,few,.,TRBJ2-1,TRBV7-2
CAWSWTVAAEAFF,TGTGCCTGGAGTTGGACAGTTGCAGCTGAAGCTTTCTTT,.,.,TRBJ1-1,TRBV30